Included here is one T cell receptor beta chain sequence, with context. The germline CDR1 and CDR2 sequences are LNHDA and SQIVND (reference sequence). CDR3 length: 14 amino acids. V lost 2 bases to trimming and J lost 8 bases, with 15 bases between them. How the authors handled the data: Reference gene primers were amplified, and this amplification served to estimate nucleated cell counts. The repertoire was sequenced with immunoSEQ multiplex PCR; TCRdb's copy has only in-frame clones and lacks some. That table is the source of V, J and clone size, and D and trimming were worked out from the DNA. The sample yields 200,000 to 300,000 clones, over 80% seen once. This entry is derived from a study of blood T cell repertoires in COVID-19. Study details: Some COVID-19 samples were acute and others convalescent; all came from the United States, Italy and Spain.

This clonotype originated in a man aged 35 to 55 with acute or convalescent COVID-19. The material sequenced was peripheral blood. This sequence joins TRBV19 and TRBJ1-1; possible D gene TRBD1, 5 bases. This CDR3 reads CASSIFTGSTEAFF. CDR3 nucleotides: TGTGCCAGTAGTATATTTACAGGATCTACCGAAGCTTTCTTT.